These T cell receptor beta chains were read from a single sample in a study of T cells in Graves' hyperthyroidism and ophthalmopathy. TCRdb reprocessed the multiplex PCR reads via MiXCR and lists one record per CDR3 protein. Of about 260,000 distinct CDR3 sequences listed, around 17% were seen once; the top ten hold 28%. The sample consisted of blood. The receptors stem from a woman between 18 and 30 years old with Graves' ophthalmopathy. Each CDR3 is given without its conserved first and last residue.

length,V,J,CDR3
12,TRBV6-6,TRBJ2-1,ASSYSILGNEQF
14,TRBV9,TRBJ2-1,ASSVGGQDFYNEQF
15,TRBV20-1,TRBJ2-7,SVIGRAGWETGYEQY
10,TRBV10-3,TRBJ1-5,AVGSLNQPQH
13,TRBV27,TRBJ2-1,ASSSGLPSYNEQF
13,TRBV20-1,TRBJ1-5,SARGGQGPNQPQH
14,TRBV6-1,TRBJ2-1,ASSFSGTGSYNEQF
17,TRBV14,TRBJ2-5,ASSQYSPLSTARGETQY
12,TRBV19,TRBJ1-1,ASSIHGMNTEAF
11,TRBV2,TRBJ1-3,ASRAQPGNTIY
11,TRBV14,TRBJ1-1,ASSQGAVTEAF
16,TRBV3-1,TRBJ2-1,ASSPVRGLAGGHNEQF
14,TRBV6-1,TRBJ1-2,ASSFRPGPPVYGYT
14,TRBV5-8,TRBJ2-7,ASSWMPGQPSYEQY
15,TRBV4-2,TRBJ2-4,ASSQDLSGRAKNIQY
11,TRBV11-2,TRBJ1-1,ASSPPRGPEAF
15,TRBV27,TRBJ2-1,ASSLGTWGSGIGEQF
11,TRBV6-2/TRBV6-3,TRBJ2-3,ASREGSGDTQY
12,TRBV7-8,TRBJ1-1,ASSLGTANTEAF
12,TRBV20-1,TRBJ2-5,SATAGTSGETQY
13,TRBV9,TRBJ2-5,ASSVDWGVQETQY
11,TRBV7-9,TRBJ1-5,ASSPSGDQPQH
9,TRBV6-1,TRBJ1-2,AGGRFYGYT
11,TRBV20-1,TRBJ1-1,SARPVENTEAF
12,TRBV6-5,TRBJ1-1,ASSYTGLNTEAF
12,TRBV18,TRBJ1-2,ASSPLEGTYGYT
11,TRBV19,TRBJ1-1,ASSKGYGTEAF
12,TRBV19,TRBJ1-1,ASSILGGVTEAF
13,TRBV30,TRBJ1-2,AWSVDSHRGYGYT
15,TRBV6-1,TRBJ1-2,AGSEPDSSTGAYGYT
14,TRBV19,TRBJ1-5,ASNSRQGEFGQPQH
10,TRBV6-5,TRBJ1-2,ASSYSSYGYT
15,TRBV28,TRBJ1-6,ASSLALDRDNDSPLH
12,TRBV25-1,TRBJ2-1,ASSEGRPYNEQF
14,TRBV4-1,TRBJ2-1,ASSQDVGLALNEQF
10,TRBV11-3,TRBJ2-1,ASSSMRIEQF
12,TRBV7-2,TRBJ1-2,ASSSGVWSYGYT
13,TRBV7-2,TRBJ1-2,ASSPRDWGGYGYT
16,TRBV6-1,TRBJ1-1,ASSPPPARTFMNTEAF
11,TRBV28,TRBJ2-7,ASKAGGGYEQY
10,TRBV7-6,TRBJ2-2,ASSSGSGELF
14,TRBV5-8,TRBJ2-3,ASSQKTSGTTDTQY
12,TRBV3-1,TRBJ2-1,ASKVAGVYNEQF
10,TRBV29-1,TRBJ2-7,SVAPDAYEQY
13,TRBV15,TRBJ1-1,ATSREVGGSTEAF
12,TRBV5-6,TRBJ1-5,ASSRSGQNQPQH
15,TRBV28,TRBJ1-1,ASSLGGTVGMNTEAF
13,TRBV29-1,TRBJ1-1,SGRGQGARQTEAF
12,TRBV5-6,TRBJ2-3,ASSFGLEGVTQY
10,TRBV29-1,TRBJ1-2,SVSTENYGYT
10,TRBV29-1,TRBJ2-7,SVVGKNYEQY